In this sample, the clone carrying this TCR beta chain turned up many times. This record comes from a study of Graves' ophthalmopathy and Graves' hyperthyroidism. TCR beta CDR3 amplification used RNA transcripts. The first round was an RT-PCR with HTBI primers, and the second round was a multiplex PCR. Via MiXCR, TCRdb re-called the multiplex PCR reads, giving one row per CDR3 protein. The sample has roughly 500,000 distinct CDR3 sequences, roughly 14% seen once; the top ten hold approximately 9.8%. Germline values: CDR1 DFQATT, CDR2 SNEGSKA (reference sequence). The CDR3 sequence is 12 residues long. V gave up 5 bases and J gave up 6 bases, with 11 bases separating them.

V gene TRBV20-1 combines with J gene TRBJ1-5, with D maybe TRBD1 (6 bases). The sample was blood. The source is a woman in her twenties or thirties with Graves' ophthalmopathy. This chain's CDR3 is CSAGDKGQPQHF. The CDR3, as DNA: TGCAGTGCTGGGGACAAGGGTCAGCCCCAGCATTTT.